One TCR beta chain is described in this entry. The antigen is unknown. The data originate from a study of cytomegalovirus exposure and HLA in healthy donors. Points from the study as a whole: A missense DCLRE1C variant was associated with V- and J-gene trimming of TCR beta chains in a later analysis, and an independent cohort replicated the association. Fewer N-insertions than the 666-donor mean were reportedly shown by an Asian-associated ancestry cluster in a later analysis. The investigators catalogued under 200 TCR beta chains as cytomegalovirus-associated.

PCR was performed using 60 Vbeta and 13 Jbeta primers. Assay used: immunoSEQ multiplex PCR; TCRdb lists only in-frame clones, some missing. The sample holds over 150,000 clones, about four fifths seen once. CDR1 ENHRY and CDR2 SYGVKD come from the germline V gene. Unmatched junction bases numbered 11, after V lost 6 bases and J lost 1 base. The CDR3 is made up of 17 amino acids. This chain joins TRBV10-3 and TRBJ2-3, with TRBD1 matching over 9 bases. Sequenced sample: PBMCs. This receptor was obtained from a woman aged 30 to 39 in good health and CMV-seropositive. CDR3 in amino acids: CAISALWTGDGTDTQYF. The CDR3 region has the DNA TGTGCCATCAGCGCCTTATGGACAGGGGACGGCACAGATACGCAGTATTTT.